These 19 T cell receptor beta chains originate from one sample sequenced in a study of brain T cells in children with intractable seizures. Time point in this sample: blood from clinic visit 5 months post-surgery; TSC patient then seizure free. This table comes from immunoSEQ multiplex PCR, and its TCRdb copy is limited to in-frame clones, with some not included. Of about 340,000 clones listed, nearly 95% are singletons. The source was peripheral blood, collected 4 to 5 months after surgery. The source of these receptors is a boy under two years old with tuberous sclerosis and intractable seizures.

V gene TRBV7-9 combines with J gene TRBJ2-7, with D possibly being TRBD1 or TRBD2 (5 bases each). Trimming cost V 5 bases and J 0 bases, with 17 bases left between them. Germline V CDR1 and CDR2: SEHNR, FQNEAQ (reference sequence). The CDR3 runs 16 residues. The CDR3 protein is CASSPTRTLRSYEQYF. CDR3 coding DNA: TGTGCCAGCAGCCCTACTAGGACATTGCGCTCCTACGAGCAGTACTTC.

The genes are TRBV2 and TRBJ2-2; no clear D gene. The germline gives CDR1 SNHLY, CDR2 FYNNEI. The CDR3 runs 13 residues. Trimming stripped 4 bases from V and 1 base from J, with 4 bases between. In nucleotides, the CDR3 is TGTGCCAGCAGTGTAGGGAACACCGGGGAGCTGTTTTTT. Translation gives CASSVGNTGELFF.

The gene calls are TRBV7-9 and TRBJ1-6, with D hard to call. Looked up from germline, CDR1 is SEHNR and CDR2 is FQNEAQ (reference sequence). Trimming removed 1 base at V and 8 bases at J, with 18 bases between. CDR3 length: 17 amino acids. CDR3 bases: TGTGCCAGCAGCTTAGTAACTTATAGGCCTGAATATTCACCCCTCCACTTT. Its translation is CASSLVTYRPEYSPLHF.

The table lists this clone with a count of one. The J gene is TRBJ1-1, the V gene TRBV21-1; TRBD1 is taken as the D call from the table, unchecked against the DNA. TRBV21-1 is designated a pseudogene. This CDR3 spans 14 amino acids. CDR3 loop: CASSRQQPYTEAFF. For the CDR3, the DNA is TGTGCCAGCAGCCGACAGCAACCCTACACTGAAGCTTTCTTT.

Concerning this clone itself: Compared with germline, one end of the junction differs, possibly owing to a read error. The chain is built from TRBV6-6 and TRBJ2-4; the D gene could be TRBD1 or TRBD2 (5 bases each). The CDR3 sequence is 13 residues long. Germline V gene lookup returns CDR1 MNHNY and CDR2 SVGAGI (reference sequence). The CDR3 sequence is CASSYTGLGPLGF. The DNA of the CDR3 is TGTGCCAGCAGTTACACGGGGCTGGGGCCCCTAGGCTTC.

The genes are TRBV7-3 and TRBJ2-3; the D is unclear. Per the germline V gene, CDR1 is SGHTA and CDR2 is FQGTGA. Trimming removed 3 bases at V and 2 bases at J, with 6 bases between. This CDR3 has 13 amino acids. The CDR3 DNA sequence: TGTGCCAGCAGCTTCCGCCCCACAGATACGCAGTATTTT. Its translation: CASSFRPTDTQYF.

The chain uses TRBV7-9 and TRBJ1-2; 9 bases match TRBD1. The CDR3 loop spans 13 amino acids. Per germline, CDR1 SEHNR and CDR2 FQNEAQ (reference sequence). V was clipped by 5 bases and J by 6 bases; unmatched bases: 4. The CDR3 region is CASSEGQGHGYTF. CDR3 sequence (DNA): TGTGCCAGCAGCGAGGGACAGGGACATGGCTACACCTTC.

The gene calls are TRBV5-6 and TRBJ2-5; 7 bases agree with TRBD1. From germline, CDR1 is SGHDT and CDR2 YYEEEE. The CDR3 covers 13 residues. V shed 0 bases and J 12 bases; nucleotides not matched to a gene: 8. Written as DNA, the CDR3 is TGTGCCAGCAGCTTGGGACGGACAGGCATTGAGTACTTC. Protein sequence: CASSLGRTGIEYF.

V is TRBV7-6 and J is TRBJ2-3; 7 bases are a match to TRBD2. From germline, CDR1 is SGHVS and CDR2 FNYEAQ. The V and J ends lost 5 bases and 3 bases, in that order; junction bases with no gene match: 8. The CDR3 spans 15 residues. The CDR3 bases are TGTGCCAGCAGCCCTTCTCTAGCGGCGACAGATACGCAGTATTTT. Translation gives CASSPSLAATDTQYF.

The chain uses TRBV30 and TRBJ2-7; D not certain. Trimming pared 2 bases from V and 2 bases from J, leaving 10 bases between. The CDR3 covers 13 residues. Germline-derived CDR1 and CDR2 are GTSNPN and SVGIG (reference sequence). CDR3 nucleotides: TGTGCCTGGAGTCTCCCCCAGCCCTACGAGCAGTACTTC. Amino acid sequence: CAWSLPQPYEQYF.

CDR3 sequence: CASSPPSNEAFF. DNA for the CDR3: TGTGCCAGCAGCCCCCCATCCAATGAAGCTTTCTTT. The rearrangement uses TRBV6-5 and TRBJ1-1; the D is unclear. The CDR3 covers 12 residues. V lost 6 bases to trimming and J lost 7 bases, with 12 bases between them. Germline V lookup: CDR1 MNHEY, CDR2 SVGAGI.

The J gene is TRBJ2-1, the V gene TRBV3-1 (or the pseudogene TRBV3-2); TRBD1 or TRBD2 may be the D gene (5 bases each). V was clipped by 0 bases and J by 2 bases, with 11 bases between them. This CDR3 has 16 residues. In germline, CDR1 is LGHDT, CDR2 YNNKEL (reference sequence). The CDR3 bases are TGTGCCAGCAGCCAAGATGACGAGGGGCCCTACAATGAGCAGTTCTTC. Amino acid sequence: CASSQDDEGPYNEQFF.

DNA of the CDR3: TGCGCCAGCAGTCAATTCGAGGACAGTAAAAGCACAGATACGCAGTATTTT. Amino acids: CASSQFEDSKSTDTQYF. This chain connects TRBV23-1 to TRBJ2-3, with D possibly matching TRBD1 (6 bases). TRBV23-1 is noted as an ORF with a role that remains uncertain. With 1 base removed from V and 0 bases from J, the gap between germline ends came to 14 bases. CDR3 length equals 17 residues.

The chain is built from TRBV19 and TRBJ2-2; D is unclear. This CDR3 contains 15 residues. Germline V gene data show CDR1 as LNHDA and CDR2 as SQIVND (reference sequence). Deletions cut 3 bases from V and 7 bases from J, with 15 bases between. The CDR3 nucleotides are TGTGCCAGTAGTATGTCTGAGACTCGACACGGGGAGCTGTTTTTT. Amino acid sequence: CASSMSETRHGELFF.

The chain has TRBV5-1 and TRBJ2-3; D remains unclear. V was pared by 0 bases and J by 2 bases, with 4 bases between. CDR1 SGHRS and CDR2 YFSETQ come from the germline V gene. The CDR3 is 13 amino acids. CDR3 sequence reads: CASSLVFTDTQYF. CDR3 in DNA: TGCGCCAGCAGCTTGGTCTTCACAGATACGCAGTATTTT.

This clone was observed a single time. V is TRBV7-3 and J is TRBJ2-1; D might be TRBD1 or TRBD2, each matching 6 bases. In germline, CDR1 is SGHTA, CDR2 FQGTGA. CDR3 length: 15 amino acids. V was cut by 2 bases and J by 1 base, with 9 bases left in between. CDR3 residues: CASSLGGGSYNEQFF. For the CDR3, the DNA is TGTGCCAGCAGCTTAGGAGGGGGATCCTACAATGAGCAGTTCTTC. Based on the CDR3 plus reference TRBV7-3 and TRBJ2-1, the full variable domain is GAGVSQTPSNKVTEKGKYVELRCDPISGHTALYWYRQSLGQGPEFLIYFQGTGAADDSGLPNDRFFAVRPEGSVSTLKIQRTERGDSAVYLCASSLGGGSYNEQFFGPGTRLTVL.

The rearrangement uses TRBV2 and TRBJ1-2, with no clear D. Germline values: CDR1 SNHLY, CDR2 FYNNEI. The CDR3 consists of 13 residues. V was shortened by 6 bases and J by 2 bases, with 10 bases between the two germline ends. The CDR3 spells CASRPTGNYGYTF. In nucleotides, the CDR3 is TGTGCCAGCAGACCGACGGGAAACTATGGCTACACCTTC.

This chain connects TRBV4-1 to TRBJ2-1; 10 bases line up with TRBD1. Germline-derived CDR1 and CDR2 are MGHRA and YSYEKL. The CDR3 is made up of 16 amino acids. V lost 4 bases, J lost 9 bases, and 12 bases stayed unmatched. The CDR3 DNA follows: TGCGCCAGCAGCCCCACCCCGGGACAGGGGAAGGGTGAGCAGTTCTTC. This encodes CASSPTPGQGKGEQFF.

The V call is TRBV18, the J call TRBJ2-3; 10 bases match TRBD2. The trim removed 2 bases at V and 0 bases at J, leaving 5 bases unmatched. The germline CDR1 and CDR2 sequences are KGHSH and LQKENI. This CDR3 region has 17 residues. Here the CDR3 reads CASSPGLAETSTDTQYF. CDR3 DNA sequence: TGTGCCAGCTCACCAGGACTAGCGGAGACGAGCACAGATACGCAGTATTTT.